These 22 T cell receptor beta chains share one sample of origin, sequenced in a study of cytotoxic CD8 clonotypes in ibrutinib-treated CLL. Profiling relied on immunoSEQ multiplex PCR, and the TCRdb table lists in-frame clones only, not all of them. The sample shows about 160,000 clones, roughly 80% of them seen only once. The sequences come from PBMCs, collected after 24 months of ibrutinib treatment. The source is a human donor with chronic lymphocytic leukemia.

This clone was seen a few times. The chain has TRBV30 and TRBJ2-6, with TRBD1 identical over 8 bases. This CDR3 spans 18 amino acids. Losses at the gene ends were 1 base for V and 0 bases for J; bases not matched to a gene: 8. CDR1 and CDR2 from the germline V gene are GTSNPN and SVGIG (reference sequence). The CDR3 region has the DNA TGTGCCTGGAGTGCTACGGGACAGGCCCCCTCTGGGGCCAACGTCCTGACTTTC. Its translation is CAWSATGQAPSGANVLTF. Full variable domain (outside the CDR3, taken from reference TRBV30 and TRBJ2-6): SQTIHQWPATLVQPVGSPLSLECTVEGTSNPNLYWYRQAAGRGLQLLFYSVGIGQISSEVPQNLSASRPQDRQFILSSKKLLLSDSGFYLCAWSATGQAPSGANVLTFGAGSRLTVL.

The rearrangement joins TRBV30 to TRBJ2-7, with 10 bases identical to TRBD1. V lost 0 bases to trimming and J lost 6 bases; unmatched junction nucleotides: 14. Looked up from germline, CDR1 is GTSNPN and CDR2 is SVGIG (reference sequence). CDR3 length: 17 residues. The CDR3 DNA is TGTGCCTGGAGTGTACTTCGGACAGGGGGGCGGTCCAGCGAGCAGTACTTC. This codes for CAWSVLRTGGRSSEQYF.

CDR3 DNA sequence: TGTGCCAGCAGCGATAGGGGGATAAACTATGGCTACACCTTC. Residues: CASSDRGINYGYTF. V and J are TRBV7-2 and TRBJ1-2, with TRBD1 as a possible D gene (6 bases). With 5 bases removed from V and 2 bases from J, the gap between germline ends came to 12 bases. CDR1 and CDR2 (germline): SGHTA, FQGNSA. The CDR3 contains 14 residues.

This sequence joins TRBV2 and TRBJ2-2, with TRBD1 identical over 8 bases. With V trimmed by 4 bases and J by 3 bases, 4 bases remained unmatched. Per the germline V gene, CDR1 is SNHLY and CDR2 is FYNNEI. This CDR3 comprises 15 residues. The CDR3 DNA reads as TGTGCCAGCAGTGTTGGGACAGGTTACACCGGGGAGCTGTTTTTT. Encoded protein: CASSVGTGYTGELFF.

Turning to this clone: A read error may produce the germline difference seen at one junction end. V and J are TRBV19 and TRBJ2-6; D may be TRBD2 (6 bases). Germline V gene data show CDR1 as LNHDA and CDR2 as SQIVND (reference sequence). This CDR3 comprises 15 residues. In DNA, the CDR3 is TGTGCCGCCGGAGGGGTGGCCTCTAGGGCCAACGTCCTGACTTTC. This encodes CAAGGVASRANVLTF.

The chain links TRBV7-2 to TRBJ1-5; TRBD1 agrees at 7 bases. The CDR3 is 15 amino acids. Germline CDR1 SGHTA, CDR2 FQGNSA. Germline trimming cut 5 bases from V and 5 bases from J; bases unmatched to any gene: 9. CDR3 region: CASSPQGGLHQPQHF. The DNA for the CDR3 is TGTGCCAGCAGCCCTCAGGGGGGCTTGCATCAGCCCCAGCATTTT. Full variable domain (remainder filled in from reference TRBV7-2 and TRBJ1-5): GAGVSQSPSNKVTEKGKDVELRCDPISGHTALYWYRQSLGQGLEFLIYFQGNSAPDKSGLPSDRFSAERTGGSVSTLTIQRTQQEDSAVYLCASSPQGGLHQPQHFGDGTRLSIL.

The CDR3, as DNA: TGTGCCAGCCGGACGGACGCCTCCTACAATGAGCAGTTCTTC. Protein sequence: CASRTDASYNEQFF. The chain is built from TRBV11-2 and TRBJ2-1; D remains unclear. The CDR3 runs to 14 residues. V was pared by 8 bases and J by 0 bases, with 11 bases between. Germline loops: CDR1 SGHAT, CDR2 FQNNGV.

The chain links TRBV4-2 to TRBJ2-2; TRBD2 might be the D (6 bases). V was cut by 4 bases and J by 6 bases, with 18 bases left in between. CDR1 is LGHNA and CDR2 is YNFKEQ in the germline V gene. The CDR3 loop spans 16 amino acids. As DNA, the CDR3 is TGTGCCAGCAGCCCCCGGGGGAGCGGAGGAGCCGGGGAGCTGTTTTTT. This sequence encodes CASSPRGSGGAGELFF.

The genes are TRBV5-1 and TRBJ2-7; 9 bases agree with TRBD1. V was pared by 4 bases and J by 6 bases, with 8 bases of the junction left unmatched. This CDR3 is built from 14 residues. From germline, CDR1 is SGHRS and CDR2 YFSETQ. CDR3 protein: CASSRAGTGSEQYF. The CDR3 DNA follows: TGCGCCAGCAGCCGCGCGGGGACAGGGAGCGAGCAGTACTTC.

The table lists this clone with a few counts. CDR3 sequence reads: CASRTGGQPQHF. CDR3 sequence (DNA): TGTGCCAGTAGAACAGGGGGCCAGCCCCAGCATTTT. The chain is built from TRBV19 and TRBJ1-5; 9 nucleotides align to TRBD1. V lost 6 bases and J lost 7; bases outside the gene matches: 1. Germline V gene lookup returns CDR1 LNHDA and CDR2 SQIVND (reference sequence). This CDR3 spans 12 amino acids.

DNA for the CDR3: TGCAGCGTTCTTCCCGGGGTCGAGACCCAGTACTTC. Translating gives CSVLPGVETQYF. The chain has TRBV29-1 and TRBJ2-5; tentatively, D is TRBD2 (5 bases). The germline V gene has CDR1 SQVTM and CDR2 ANQGSEA. V shed 5 bases and J shed 5 bases, with 12 bases lying between them. This CDR3 comprises 12 residues.

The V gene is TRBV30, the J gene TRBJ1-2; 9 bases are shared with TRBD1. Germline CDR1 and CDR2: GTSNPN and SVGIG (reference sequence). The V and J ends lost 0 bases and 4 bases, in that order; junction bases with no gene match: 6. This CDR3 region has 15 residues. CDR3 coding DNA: TGTGCCTGGAGTGTACTGGGACAGGGTTCCTATGGCTACACCTTC. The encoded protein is CAWSVLGQGSYGYTF.

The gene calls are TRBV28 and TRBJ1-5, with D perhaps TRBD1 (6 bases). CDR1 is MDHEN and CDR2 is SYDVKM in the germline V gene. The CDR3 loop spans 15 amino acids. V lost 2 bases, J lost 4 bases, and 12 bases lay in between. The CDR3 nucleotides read TGTGCCAGCAGTTTAAAACAGGGTAGGAATCAGCCCCAGCATTTT. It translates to CASSLKQGRNQPQHF.

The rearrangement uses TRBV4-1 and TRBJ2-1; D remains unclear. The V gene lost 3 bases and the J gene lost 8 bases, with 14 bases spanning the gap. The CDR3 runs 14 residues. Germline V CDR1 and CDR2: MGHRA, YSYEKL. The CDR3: CASSQSFSVDEQFF. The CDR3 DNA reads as TGCGCCAGCAGCCAGTCTTTCAGCGTGGATGAGCAGTTCTTC.

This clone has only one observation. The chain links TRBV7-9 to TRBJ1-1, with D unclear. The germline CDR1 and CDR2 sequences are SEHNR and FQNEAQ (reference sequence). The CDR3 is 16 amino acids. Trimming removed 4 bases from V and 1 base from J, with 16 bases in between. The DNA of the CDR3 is TGTGCCAGCAGCTCATCGGCACCGCCCCCGAACACTGAAGCTTTCTTT. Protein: CASSSSAPPPNTEAFF.

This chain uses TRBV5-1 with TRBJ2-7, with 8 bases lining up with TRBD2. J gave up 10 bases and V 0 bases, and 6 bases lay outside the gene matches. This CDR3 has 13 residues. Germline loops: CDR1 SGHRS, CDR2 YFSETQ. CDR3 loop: CASSLELADPQYF. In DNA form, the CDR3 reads TGCGCCAGCAGCTTGGAACTAGCGGATCCTCAGTACTTC.

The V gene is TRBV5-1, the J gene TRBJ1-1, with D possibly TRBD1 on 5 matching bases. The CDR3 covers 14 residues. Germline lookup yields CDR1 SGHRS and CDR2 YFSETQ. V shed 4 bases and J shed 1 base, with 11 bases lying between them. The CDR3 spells CASSAETGNTEAFF. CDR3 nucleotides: TGCGCCAGCAGCGCTGAAACAGGGAACACTGAAGCTTTCTTT.

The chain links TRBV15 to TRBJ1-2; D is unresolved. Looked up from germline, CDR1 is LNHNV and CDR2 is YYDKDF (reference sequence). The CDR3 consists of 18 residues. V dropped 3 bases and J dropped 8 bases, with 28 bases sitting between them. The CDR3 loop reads CATSSQILTRDTGEGYTF. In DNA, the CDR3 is TGTGCCACCAGCAGTCAAATATTAACGAGGGATACCGGAGAAGGCTACACCTTC.

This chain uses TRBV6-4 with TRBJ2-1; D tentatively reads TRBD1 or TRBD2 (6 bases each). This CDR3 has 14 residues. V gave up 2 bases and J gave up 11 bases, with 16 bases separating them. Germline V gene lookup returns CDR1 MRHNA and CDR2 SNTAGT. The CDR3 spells CASSDRLGGHKQFF. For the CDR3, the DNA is TGTGCCAGCAGTGACCGTCTGGGGGGCCATAAGCAGTTCTTC.

CDR3 DNA: TGTGCCAGCTTCTCGACAGGGGAGAACTACGAGCAGTACTTC. Its translation is CASFSTGENYEQYF. The chain couples TRBV6-6 to TRBJ2-7; 8 positions agree with TRBD1. Looked up from germline, CDR1 is MNHNY and CDR2 is SVGAGI (reference sequence). This CDR3 is built from 14 residues. Unmatched junction bases numbered 9, after V lost 8 bases and J lost 3 bases.

CDR3 loop: CASSYSGGADGYTF. CDR3 in DNA: TGTGCCAGCAGTTACTCCGGGGGGGCCGATGGCTACACCTTC. The chain carries TRBV6-5 and TRBJ1-2, with a weak D call TRBD1 (6 bases). V gave up 0 bases and J gave up 6 bases, with 11 bases separating them. The CDR3 covers 14 residues. Germline loops: CDR1 MNHEY, CDR2 SVGAGI.

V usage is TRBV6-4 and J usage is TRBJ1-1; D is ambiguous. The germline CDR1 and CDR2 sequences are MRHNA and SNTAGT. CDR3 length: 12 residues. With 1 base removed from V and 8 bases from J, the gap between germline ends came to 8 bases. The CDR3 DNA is TGTGCCAGCAGTGACTTACGGATCGAAGCTTTCTTT. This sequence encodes CASSDLRIEAFF.